This is a list of T cell receptor beta chains from one sample in a study of CD8 T cells in Susac syndrome. Using its own MiXCR run on the immunoSEQ multiplex PCR reads, TCRdb lists one record per CDR3 protein. The sample contains 130,000 to 150,000 distinct CDR3 sequences, approximately 95% of which appear only once. Material for sequencing was CD8+ T cells from PBMCs. These receptors originate from a human donor in good health. Each CDR3 is given with its conserved first and last residue. Fields, in order: clone size, V gene, J gene, D gene, CDR3 length, CDR3 DNA, CDR3 protein. The D gene is left open where the match is weak. Some rows have no size entry. The others give once, few or many, or a class for an expanded clone.

abundance: NA
v_gene: TRBV29-1
j_gene: TRBJ1-2
d_gene: TRBD1
len: 14
CDR3nt: TGCAGCGTTGATCGACAGGGGGGGAACTATGGCTACACCTTC
CDR3aa: CSVDRQGGNYGYTF

abundance: NA
v_gene: TRBV12-3/TRBV12-4
j_gene: TRBJ1-2
d_gene: NA
len: 12
CDR3nt: TGTGCCAGCAGTCCCGAGAGGGATGGCTACACCTTC
CDR3aa: CASSPERDGYTF

abundance: once
v_gene: TRBV20-1
j_gene: TRBJ2-3
d_gene: TRBD1
len: 12
CDR3nt: TGCAGTGCTAGACCTATCGGGACAGGGGAGTATTTT
CDR3aa: CSARPIGTGEYF

abundance: NA
v_gene: TRBV6-5
j_gene: TRBJ2-7
d_gene: NA
len: 13
CDR3nt: TGTGCCAGCAGTTACTCGAGTAACTACGAGCAGTACTTC
CDR3aa: CASSYSSNYEQYF

abundance: NA
v_gene: TRBV5-1
j_gene: TRBJ2-1
d_gene: TRBD2
len: 16
CDR3nt: TGCGCCAGCAGCGGTTCACTAGCGGGAGAGATTAATGAGCAGTTCTTC
CDR3aa: CASSGSLAGEINEQFF

abundance: once
v_gene: TRBV20-1
j_gene: TRBJ2-7
d_gene: TRBD2
len: 15
CDR3nt: TGCAGTGCCAGGGGACTAGCGGGATTCTCCTACGAGCAGTACTTC
CDR3aa: CSARGLAGFSYEQYF

abundance: NA
v_gene: TRBV10-3
j_gene: TRBJ2-1
d_gene: NA
len: 11
CDR3nt: TGTGCCATCCTAGCAGGAGATGAGCAGTTCTTC
CDR3aa: CAILAGDEQFF

abundance: NA
v_gene: TRBV7-2
j_gene: TRBJ2-7
d_gene: NA
len: 16
CDR3nt: TGTGCCAGCAGCTTAGAACCCAGCGGCCTGAACTACGAGCAGTACTTC
CDR3aa: CASSLEPSGLNYEQYF

abundance: NA
v_gene: TRBV30
j_gene: TRBJ2-3
d_gene: TRBD2
len: 16
CDR3nt: TGTGCCTGGAGTGCGCTAGCGGGAGGGAGGGTAGATACGCAGTATTTT
CDR3aa: CAWSALAGGRVDTQYF

abundance: NA
v_gene: TRBV15
j_gene: TRBJ1-5
d_gene: TRBD1
len: 17
CDR3nt: TGTGCCACCAGCAGGGATCCCGGGACAGGAAACAATCAGCCCCAGCATTTT
CDR3aa: CATSRDPGTGNNQPQHF

abundance: NA
v_gene: TRBV6-1
j_gene: TRBJ1-2
d_gene: NA
len: 15
CDR3nt: TGTGCCAGCAGTGAAACCCGACAAGACTCCTATGGCTACACCTTC
CDR3aa: CASSETRQDSYGYTF

abundance: once
v_gene: TRBV7-9
j_gene: TRBJ2-3
d_gene: TRBD2
len: 18
CDR3nt: TGTGCCAGCAGCTTAGTCGGTCTAGCGGGAGGGGACACAGATACGCAGTATTTT
CDR3aa: CASSLVGLAGGDTDTQYF

abundance: NA
v_gene: TRBV9
j_gene: TRBJ2-7
d_gene: NA
len: 12
CDR3nt: TGTGCCAGCAGCGTACAGAACGACGAGCAGTACTTC
CDR3aa: CASSVQNDEQYF

abundance: NA
v_gene: TRBV15
j_gene: TRBJ1-4
d_gene: NA
len: 16
CDR3nt: TGTGCCACCAGCAGAGATACGAACACCCGCTATGAAAAACTGTTTTTT
CDR3aa: CATSRDTNTRYEKLFF

abundance: once
v_gene: TRBV29-1
j_gene: TRBJ2-7
d_gene: NA
len: 12
CDR3nt: TGCAGCGCCGAACTAGTTCCCTACGAGCAGTACTTC
CDR3aa: CSAELVPYEQYF

abundance: NA
v_gene: TRBV4-1
j_gene: TRBJ2-7
d_gene: NA
len: 14
CDR3nt: TGCGCCAGCAGCCAAGATACAGAGTCCTACGAGCAGTACTTC
CDR3aa: CASSQDTESYEQYF

abundance: NA
v_gene: TRBV6-5
j_gene: TRBJ2-5
d_gene: NA
len: 15
CDR3nt: TGTGCCAGCAGTTACTCGATGGGAGTTCTAGAGACCCAGTACTTC
CDR3aa: CASSYSMGVLETQYF

abundance: NA
v_gene: TRBV20-1
j_gene: TRBJ2-1
d_gene: NA
len: 13
CDR3nt: TGCAGTGCTACCGGGACCAATCCCAATGAGCAGTTCTTC
CDR3aa: CSATGTNPNEQFF

abundance: NA
v_gene: TRBV29-1
j_gene: TRBJ2-6
d_gene: TRBD1
len: 18
CDR3nt: TGCAGCGCTCGTTTGGTGGGACAGGGAGAGCCCGGGGCCAACGTCCTGACTTTC
CDR3aa: CSARLVGQGEPGANVLTF

abundance: few
v_gene: TRBV6-5
j_gene: TRBJ2-6
d_gene: NA
len: 15
CDR3nt: TGTGCCAGCAGTTACTCGCTATCCGGGGCCAACGTCCTGACTTTC
CDR3aa: CASSYSLSGANVLTF

abundance: NA
v_gene: TRBV20-1
j_gene: TRBJ2-1
d_gene: NA
len: 14
CDR3nt: TGCAGTGCTAGGGACAGGGAGGGATACAATGAGCAGTTCTTC
CDR3aa: CSARDREGYNEQFF

abundance: NA
v_gene: TRBV4-3
j_gene: TRBJ2-3
d_gene: NA
len: 16
CDR3nt: TGCGCCAGCAGCCCGACAGGAGAAACCGGCGCAGATACGCAGTATTTT
CDR3aa: CASSPTGETGADTQYF

abundance: NA
v_gene: TRBV12-3/TRBV12-4
j_gene: TRBJ2-2
d_gene: NA
len: 14
CDR3nt: TGTGCCAGCAGTTTTGGGGGGAACACCGGGGAGCTGTTTTTT
CDR3aa: CASSFGGNTGELFF

abundance: NA
v_gene: TRBV30
j_gene: TRBJ1-1
d_gene: TRBD1
len: 12
CDR3nt: TGTGCCTGGAGTCTTACAGGGGGCGAAGCTTTCTTT
CDR3aa: CAWSLTGGEAFF

abundance: NA
v_gene: TRBV19
j_gene: TRBJ2-7
d_gene: NA
len: 15
CDR3nt: TGTGCCAGTAGTCCCGACCTCAGAACCCCCTACGAGCAGTACTTC
CDR3aa: CASSPDLRTPYEQYF

abundance: NA
v_gene: TRBV20-1
j_gene: TRBJ2-1
d_gene: NA
len: 14
CDR3nt: TGCGCCAAACGTACCCCGACGGACTACAATGAGCAGTTCTTC
CDR3aa: CAKRTPTDYNEQFF

abundance: NA
v_gene: TRBV7-9
j_gene: TRBJ2-3
d_gene: TRBD2
len: 14
CDR3nt: TGTGCCAGCAGCACCGGACTAGTTTCGGATACGCAGTATTTT
CDR3aa: CASSTGLVSDTQYF

abundance: once
v_gene: TRBV27
j_gene: TRBJ1-1
d_gene: NA
len: 14
CDR3nt: TGTGCCAGCAGTTTATCGTTTTTTGTAACTGAAGCTTTCTTT
CDR3aa: CASSLSFFVTEAFF

abundance: NA
v_gene: TRBV7-8
j_gene: TRBJ2-7
d_gene: NA
len: 14
CDR3nt: TGTGCCAGCAGCCCCATGCTAGGGGACGACGAGCAGTACTTC
CDR3aa: CASSPMLGDDEQYF

abundance: NA
v_gene: TRBV4-3
j_gene: TRBJ1-2
d_gene: NA
len: 16
CDR3nt: TGCGCCAGCAGCCAAGATAGTGGGGTAACTGTCGATGGCTACACCTTC
CDR3aa: CASSQDSGVTVDGYTF

abundance: NA
v_gene: TRBV19
j_gene: TRBJ2-6
d_gene: NA
len: 13
CDR3nt: TGTGCCAGCTTAGAGACTGGGGCCAACGTCCTGACTTTC
CDR3aa: CASLETGANVLTF

abundance: NA
v_gene: TRBV28
j_gene: TRBJ2-7
d_gene: NA
len: 10
CDR3nt: TGTGCCAGCAGAAACTACGAGCAGTACTTC
CDR3aa: CASRNYEQYF

abundance: NA
v_gene: TRBV20-1
j_gene: TRBJ2-7
d_gene: TRBD2
len: 14
CDR3nt: TGCAGTGCTAGAGATGGGACTAGCGTATTCGAGCAGTACTTC
CDR3aa: CSARDGTSVFEQYF

abundance: NA
v_gene: TRBV7-2
j_gene: TRBJ2-1
d_gene: NA
len: 17
CDR3nt: TGTGCCAGCAGCTCTGACCTCCCTGGGCCCAGAGTCAATGAGCAGTTCTTC
CDR3aa: CASSSDLPGPRVNEQFF

abundance: NA
v_gene: TRBV4-3
j_gene: TRBJ2-1
d_gene: TRBD2
len: 16
CDR3nt: TGCGCCAGCAGCCAAGACAAGCGGGAGTTCTCCAATGAGCAGTTCTTC
CDR3aa: CASSQDKREFSNEQFF

abundance: NA
v_gene: TRBV13
j_gene: TRBJ2-5
d_gene: NA
len: 16
CDR3nt: TGTGCCAGCAGCTACGAGGGACGAGGGGATAGAGAGACCCAGTACTTC
CDR3aa: CASSYEGRGDRETQYF

abundance: NA
v_gene: TRBV13
j_gene: TRBJ1-1
d_gene: NA
len: 12
CDR3nt: TGTGCCAGCAGTTCGCAGAACACTGAAGCTTTCTTT
CDR3aa: CASSSQNTEAFF

abundance: once
v_gene: TRBV29-1
j_gene: TRBJ2-7
d_gene: NA
len: 11
CDR3nt: TGCAGCGTTGGGGGACGCTACGAGCAGTACTTC
CDR3aa: CSVGGRYEQYF

abundance: NA
v_gene: TRBV20-1
j_gene: TRBJ2-3
d_gene: TRBD2
len: 18
CDR3nt: TGCAGTGCTAGAGATTTCAGCGGGAGGGCCCCGGACACAGATACGCAGTATTTT
CDR3aa: CSARDFSGRAPDTDTQYF

abundance: NA
v_gene: TRBV25-1
j_gene: TRBJ2-7
d_gene: NA
len: 12
CDR3nt: TGTGCCAGCCAGACAGTCTCCTACGAGCAGTACTTC
CDR3aa: CASQTVSYEQYF

abundance: NA
v_gene: TRBV5-1
j_gene: TRBJ2-7
d_gene: TRBD2
len: 18
CDR3nt: TGCGCCAGCAGCTGGGATTCTAGCGGGAGGGCCGCGGTGGGCGAGCAGTACTTC
CDR3aa: CASSWDSSGRAAVGEQYF

abundance: once
v_gene: TRBV29-1
j_gene: TRBJ2-7
d_gene: TRBD2
len: 15
CDR3nt: TGCAGCGTTGAAGAGGGAGCGGGAGGGTCAAACGAGCAGTACTTC
CDR3aa: CSVEEGAGGSNEQYF

abundance: once
v_gene: TRBV4-3
j_gene: TRBJ2-7
d_gene: NA
len: 15
CDR3nt: TGCGCCAGCAGCCAAGACCGCCTAGAGGGCGGCGAGCAGTACTTC
CDR3aa: CASSQDRLEGGEQYF

abundance: NA
v_gene: TRBV7-8
j_gene: TRBJ2-7
d_gene: NA
len: 14
CDR3nt: TGTGCCAGCAGCTTTTTAAACCAGGGCCACGAGCAGTACTTC
CDR3aa: CASSFLNQGHEQYF

abundance: NA
v_gene: TRBV11-2
j_gene: TRBJ2-7
d_gene: NA
len: 13
CDR3nt: TGTGCCAGCAGCTTGGGGGGAGATTACGAGCAGTACTTC
CDR3aa: CASSLGGDYEQYF

abundance: once
v_gene: TRBV7-9
j_gene: TRBJ1-1
d_gene: TRBD1
len: 15
CDR3nt: TGTGCCAGCAGGCCTCCGGGACAGGGGACCACTGAAGCTTTCTTT
CDR3aa: CASRPPGQGTTEAFF

abundance: NA
v_gene: TRBV29-1
j_gene: TRBJ2-3
d_gene: TRBD2
len: 16
CDR3nt: TGCAGCGTGAAAGACGGGCTAGCGGGGAGCACAGATACGCAGTATTTT
CDR3aa: CSVKDGLAGSTDTQYF

abundance: NA
v_gene: TRBV4-1
j_gene: TRBJ1-1
d_gene: NA
len: 11
CDR3nt: TGCGCCAGCAGCCGGGGGGCTGAAGCTTTCTTT
CDR3aa: CASSRGAEAFF

abundance: once
v_gene: TRBV27
j_gene: TRBJ2-1
d_gene: NA
len: 12
CDR3nt: TGTGCCAGCAGTTACGGCCGGAATGAGCAGTTCTTC
CDR3aa: CASSYGRNEQFF

abundance: NA
v_gene: TRBV27
j_gene: TRBJ2-5
d_gene: NA
len: 11
CDR3nt: TGTGCCAGCAGAGGAGAAGAGACCCAGTACTTC
CDR3aa: CASRGEETQYF

abundance: few
v_gene: TRBV29-1
j_gene: TRBJ2-7
d_gene: NA
len: 13
CDR3nt: TGCAGCGTTGAGACAGCCAATCCCTACGAGCAGTACTTC
CDR3aa: CSVETANPYEQYF

abundance: NA
v_gene: TRBV7-8
j_gene: TRBJ2-1
d_gene: NA
len: 12
CDR3nt: TGTGCCAGCAGCTCAACTAGTAATGAGCAGTTCTTC
CDR3aa: CASSSTSNEQFF

abundance: NA
v_gene: TRBV20-1
j_gene: TRBJ2-7
d_gene: TRBD1
len: 15
CDR3nt: TGCAGTGCTAGAGATCGGGACAGGGGTCTGGGAGAGCAGTACTTC
CDR3aa: CSARDRDRGLGEQYF

abundance: NA
v_gene: TRBV28
j_gene: TRBJ2-1
d_gene: NA
len: 14
CDR3nt: TGTGCCAGCAGTTTTGGGGACGGCTACAATGAGCAGTTCTTC
CDR3aa: CASSFGDGYNEQFF

abundance: NA
v_gene: TRBV20-1
j_gene: TRBJ1-1
d_gene: TRBD1
len: 13
CDR3nt: TGCAGTGCTGGCGGGACAGAGAACACTGAAGCTTTCTTT
CDR3aa: CSAGGTENTEAFF

abundance: NA
v_gene: TRBV4-3
j_gene: TRBJ2-7
d_gene: NA
len: 13
CDR3nt: TGCGCCAGCAGCCGGGGACGATCCTACGAGCAGTACTTC
CDR3aa: CASSRGRSYEQYF

abundance: once
v_gene: TRBV12-3/TRBV12-4
j_gene: TRBJ2-3
d_gene: NA
len: 13
CDR3nt: TGTGCCAGCAGGGACGGGAACACAGATACGCAGTATTTT
CDR3aa: CASRDGNTDTQYF